The sequence of this T cell receptor beta chain was determined in a study of cytomegalovirus exposure and HLA in healthy donors. Clones were read by immunoSEQ multiplex PCR, and TCRdb kept only the in-frame ones, dropping some. The sample includes roughly 120,000 clones, roughly 89% of them seen just once. Trimming at V came to 5 bases and at J to 2 bases, leaving 5 bases not matched to a gene. There are 15 residues in the CDR3. Per germline, CDR1 SGHTA and CDR2 FQGNSA. The origin of this receptor is a woman younger than 30 in good health and CMV-seronegative. The chain has TRBV7-2 and TRBJ2-1; TRBD2 aligns across 8 bases. Sequences were obtained from PBMCs. The CDR3 region has the DNA TGTGCCAGCAGCATTAGCGGGGCCGCCTACAATGAGCAGTTCTTC. Amino acid sequence: CASSISGAAYNEQFF.